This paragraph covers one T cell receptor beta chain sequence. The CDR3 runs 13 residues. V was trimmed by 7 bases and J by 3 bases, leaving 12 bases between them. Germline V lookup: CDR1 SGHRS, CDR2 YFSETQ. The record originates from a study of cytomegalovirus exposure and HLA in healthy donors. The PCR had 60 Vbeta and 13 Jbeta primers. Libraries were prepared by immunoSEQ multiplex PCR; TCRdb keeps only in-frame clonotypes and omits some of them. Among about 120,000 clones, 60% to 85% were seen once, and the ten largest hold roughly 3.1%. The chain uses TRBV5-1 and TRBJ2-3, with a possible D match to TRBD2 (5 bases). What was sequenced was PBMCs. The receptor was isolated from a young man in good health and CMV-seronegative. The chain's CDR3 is CASYRGSTDTQYF. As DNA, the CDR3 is TGCGCCAGCTACCGGGGAAGTACAGATACGCAGTATTTT.